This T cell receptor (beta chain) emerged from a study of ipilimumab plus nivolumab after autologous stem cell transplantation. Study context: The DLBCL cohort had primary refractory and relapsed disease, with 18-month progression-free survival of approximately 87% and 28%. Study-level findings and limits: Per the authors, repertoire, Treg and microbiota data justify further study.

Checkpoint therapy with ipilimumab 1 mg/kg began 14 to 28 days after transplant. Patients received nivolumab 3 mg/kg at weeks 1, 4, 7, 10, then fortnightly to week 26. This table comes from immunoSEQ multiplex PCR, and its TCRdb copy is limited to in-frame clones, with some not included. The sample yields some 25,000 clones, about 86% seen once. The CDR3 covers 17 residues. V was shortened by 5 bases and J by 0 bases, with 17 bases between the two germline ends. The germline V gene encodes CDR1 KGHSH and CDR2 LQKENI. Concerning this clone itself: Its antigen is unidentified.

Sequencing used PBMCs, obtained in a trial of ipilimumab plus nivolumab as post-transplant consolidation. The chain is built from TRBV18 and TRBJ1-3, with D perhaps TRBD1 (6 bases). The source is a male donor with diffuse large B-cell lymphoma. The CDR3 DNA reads TGTGCCAGCTCATCATTCCCCGGACAGCACTCTGGAAACACCATATATTTT. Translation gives CASSSFPGQHSGNTIYF.